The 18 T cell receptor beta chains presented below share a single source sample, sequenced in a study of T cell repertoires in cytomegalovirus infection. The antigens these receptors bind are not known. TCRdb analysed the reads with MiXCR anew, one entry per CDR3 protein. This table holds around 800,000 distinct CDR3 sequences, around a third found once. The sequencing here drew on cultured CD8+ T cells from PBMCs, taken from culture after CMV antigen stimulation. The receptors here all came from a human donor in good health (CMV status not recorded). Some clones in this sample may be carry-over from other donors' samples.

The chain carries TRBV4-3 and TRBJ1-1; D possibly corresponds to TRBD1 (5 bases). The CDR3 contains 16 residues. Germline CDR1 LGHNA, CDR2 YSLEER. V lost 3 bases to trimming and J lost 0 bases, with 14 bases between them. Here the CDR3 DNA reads TGCGCCAGCAGCCATGATGTCGGGGCGATGAACACTGAAGCTTTCTTT. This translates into CASSHDVGAMNTEAFF.

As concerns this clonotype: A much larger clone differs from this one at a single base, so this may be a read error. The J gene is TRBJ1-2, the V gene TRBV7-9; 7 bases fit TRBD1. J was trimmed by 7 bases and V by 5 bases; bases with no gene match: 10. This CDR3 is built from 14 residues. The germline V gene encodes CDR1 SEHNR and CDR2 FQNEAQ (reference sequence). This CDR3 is CASSTPGQPSGYTF. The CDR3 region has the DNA TGTGCCAGCAGCACCCCGGGACAGCCTTCTGGCTACACCTTC. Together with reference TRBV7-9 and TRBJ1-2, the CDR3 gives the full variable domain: DTGVSQNPRHKITKRGQNVTFRCDPISEHNRLYWYRQTLGQGPEFLTYFQNEAQLEKSRLLSDRFSAERPKGSFSTLEIQRTEQGDSAMYLCASSTPGQPSGYTFGSGTRLTVV.

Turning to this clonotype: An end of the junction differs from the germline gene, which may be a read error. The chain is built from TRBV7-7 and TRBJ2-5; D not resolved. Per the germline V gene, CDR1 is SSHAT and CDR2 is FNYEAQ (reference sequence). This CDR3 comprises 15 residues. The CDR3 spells CASSLVYSIQETQYF. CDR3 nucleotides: TGTGCTAGCAGCTTAGTGTACTCGATCCAAGAGACCCAGTACTTC.

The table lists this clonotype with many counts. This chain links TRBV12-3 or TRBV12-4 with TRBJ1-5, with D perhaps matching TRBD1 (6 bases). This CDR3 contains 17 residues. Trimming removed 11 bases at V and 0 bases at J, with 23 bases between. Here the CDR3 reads CASSAGGMLYSNQPQHF. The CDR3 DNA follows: TGTGCCTCCTCCGCGGGGGGCATGCTGTATAGCAATCAGCCCCAGCATTTT.

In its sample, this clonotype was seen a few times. The CDR3 region is CASSSTGTGQETQYF. Here the CDR3 DNA reads TGTGCCAGCAGCTCAACCGGGACAGGACAAGAGACCCAGTACTTC. V is TRBV7-3 and J is TRBJ2-5; 8 nucleotides line up with TRBD1. Trimming removed 4 bases from V and 2 bases from J; junction bases left unmatched: 6. Per germline, CDR1 SGHTA and CDR2 FQGTGA. The CDR3 consists of 15 residues.

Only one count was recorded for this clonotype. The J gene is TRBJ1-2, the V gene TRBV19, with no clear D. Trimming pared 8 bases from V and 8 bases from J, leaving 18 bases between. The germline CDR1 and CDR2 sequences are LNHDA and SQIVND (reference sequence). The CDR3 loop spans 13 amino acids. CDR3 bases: TGTGCCAGTCGCGCGGCCCCGGGGAGAGGCTACACCTTC. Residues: CASRAAPGRGYTF.

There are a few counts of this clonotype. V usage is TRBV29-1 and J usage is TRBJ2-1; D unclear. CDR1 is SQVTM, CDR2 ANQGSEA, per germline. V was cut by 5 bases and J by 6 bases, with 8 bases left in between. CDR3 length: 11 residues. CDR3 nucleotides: TGCAGCGTTAGGGCGAGCAATGAGCAGTTCTTC. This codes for CSVRASNEQFF.

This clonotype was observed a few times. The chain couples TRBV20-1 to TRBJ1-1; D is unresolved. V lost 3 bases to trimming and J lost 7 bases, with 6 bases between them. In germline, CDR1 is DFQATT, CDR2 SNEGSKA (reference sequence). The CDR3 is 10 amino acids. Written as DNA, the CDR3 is TGCAGTGCTAGGAAGGGTGAAGCTTTCTTT. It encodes CSARKGEAFF.

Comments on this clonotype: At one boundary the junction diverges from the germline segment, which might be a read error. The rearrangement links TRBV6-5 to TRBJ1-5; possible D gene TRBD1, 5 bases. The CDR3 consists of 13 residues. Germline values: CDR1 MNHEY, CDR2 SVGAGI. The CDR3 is CDSSYSGVQPQHF. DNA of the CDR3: TGTGACAGCAGTTACTCGGGGGTACAGCCCCAGCATTTT.

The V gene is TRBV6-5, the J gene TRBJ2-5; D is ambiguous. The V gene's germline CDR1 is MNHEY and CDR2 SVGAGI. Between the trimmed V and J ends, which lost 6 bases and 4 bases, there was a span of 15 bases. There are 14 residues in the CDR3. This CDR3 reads CASSPNRPPETQYF. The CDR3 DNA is TGTGCCAGCAGCCCCAATAGGCCCCCAGAGACCCAGTACTTC.

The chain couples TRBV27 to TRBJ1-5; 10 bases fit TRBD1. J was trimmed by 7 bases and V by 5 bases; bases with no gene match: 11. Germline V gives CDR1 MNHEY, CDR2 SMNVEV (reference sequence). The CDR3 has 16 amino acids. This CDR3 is CASSPIPGQGYQPQHF. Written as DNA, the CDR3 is TGTGCCAGCAGTCCCATTCCGGGACAGGGGTACCAGCCCCAGCATTTT.

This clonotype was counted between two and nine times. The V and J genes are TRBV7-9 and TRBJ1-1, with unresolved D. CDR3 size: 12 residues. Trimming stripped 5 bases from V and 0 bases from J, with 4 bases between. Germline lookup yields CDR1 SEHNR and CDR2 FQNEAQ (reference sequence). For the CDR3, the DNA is TGTGCCAGCAGCCATTTGAACACTGAAGCTTTCTTT. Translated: CASSHLNTEAFF.

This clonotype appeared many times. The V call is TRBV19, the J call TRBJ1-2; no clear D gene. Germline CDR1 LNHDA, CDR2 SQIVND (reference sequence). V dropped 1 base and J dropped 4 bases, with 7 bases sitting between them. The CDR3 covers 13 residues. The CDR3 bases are TGTGCCAGTAGTATAGCTACGGTCTATGGCTACACCTTC. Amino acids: CASSIATVYGYTF.

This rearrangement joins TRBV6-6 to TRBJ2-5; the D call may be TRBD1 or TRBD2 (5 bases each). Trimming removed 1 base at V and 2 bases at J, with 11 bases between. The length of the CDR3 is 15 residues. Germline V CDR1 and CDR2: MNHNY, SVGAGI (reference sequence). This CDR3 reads CASSYLGRNQETQYF. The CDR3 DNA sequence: TGTGCCAGCAGTTACTTGGGACGGAATCAAGAGACCCAGTACTTC.

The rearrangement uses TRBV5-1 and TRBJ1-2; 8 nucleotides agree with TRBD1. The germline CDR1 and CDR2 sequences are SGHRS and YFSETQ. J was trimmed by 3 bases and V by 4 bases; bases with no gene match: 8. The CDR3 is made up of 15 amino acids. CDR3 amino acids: CASSHGQGAYYGYTF. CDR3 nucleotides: TGCGCCAGCAGCCACGGACAGGGTGCATACTATGGCTACACCTTC.

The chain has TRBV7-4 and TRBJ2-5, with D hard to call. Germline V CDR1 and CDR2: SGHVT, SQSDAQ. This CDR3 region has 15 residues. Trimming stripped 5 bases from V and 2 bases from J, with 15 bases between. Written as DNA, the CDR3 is TGTGCCAGCAGCCCGGTGGCAGCCCTGCAAGAGACCCAGTACTTC. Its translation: CASSPVAALQETQYF.

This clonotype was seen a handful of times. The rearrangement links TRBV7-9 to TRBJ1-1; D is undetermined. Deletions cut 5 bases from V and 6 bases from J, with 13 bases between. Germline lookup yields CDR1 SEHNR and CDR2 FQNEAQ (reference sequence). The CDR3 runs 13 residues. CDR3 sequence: CASSQKPSAEAFF. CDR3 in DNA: TGTGCCAGCAGCCAGAAACCTAGTGCTGAAGCTTTCTTT.

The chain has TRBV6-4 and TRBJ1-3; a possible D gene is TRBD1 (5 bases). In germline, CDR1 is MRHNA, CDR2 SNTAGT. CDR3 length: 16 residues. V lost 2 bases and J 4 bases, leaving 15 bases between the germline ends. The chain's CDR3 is CASSDKAGRDGNTIYF. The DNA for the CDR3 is TGTGCCAGCAGTGACAAAGCCGGCAGGGACGGAAACACCATATATTTT.